Listed here are 32 T cell receptor beta chains from one sample, sequenced in a study of cytomegalovirus exposure and HLA in healthy donors. The PCR employed 60 Vbeta primers together with 13 Jbeta primers. The data were produced by immunoSEQ multiplex PCR, yet TCRdb's version contains in-frame clones alone and is incomplete. Altogether roughly 120,000 clones are present, approximately 8.8% being singletons, with the ten largest covering under 7%. Sequenced sample: PBMCs. The receptors shown here come from a man aged 35 to 55 in good health and CMV-seronegative.

The chain joins TRBV11-2 to TRBJ2-2; D is unresolved. Germline V gives CDR1 SGHAT, CDR2 FQNNGV. Trimming removed 3 bases at V and 0 bases at J, with 8 bases between. The CDR3 has 15 amino acids. The CDR3 sequence is CASSFITTNTGELFF. CDR3 nucleotides: TGTGCCAGCAGCTTCATAACTACGAACACCGGGGAGCTGTTTTTT.

This clone occurred a few times. J is TRBJ2-7 and V is TRBV5-1; D is possibly TRBD2 (6 bases). This CDR3 comprises 17 residues. Trimming took off 5 bases at V and 2 bases at J, with 23 bases between the two ends. Germline CDR1 SGHRS, CDR2 YFSETQ. CDR3 protein: CASRTLTGDQRPYEQYF. The CDR3 DNA is TGCGCCAGCAGGACACTTACGGGGGACCAACGCCCCTACGAGCAGTACTTC. The variable domain in full, with the rest retrieved from reference TRBV5-1 and TRBJ2-7, is KAGVTQTPRYLIKTRGQQVTLSCSPISGHRSVSWYQQTPGQGLQFLFEYFSETQRNKGNFPGRFSGRQFSNSRSEMNVSTLELGDSALYLCASRTLTGDQRPYEQYFGPGTRLTVT.

J is TRBJ2-2 and V is TRBV28; 7 bases align to TRBD1. The CDR3 length is 15 residues. The V gene's germline CDR1 is MDHEN and CDR2 SYDVKM. J gave up 4 bases and V 4 bases, and 6 bases lay outside the gene matches. CDR3 in DNA: TGTGCCAGCAGTTCAAACAGGGGTGTCACCGGGGAGCTGTTTTTT. This encodes CASSSNRGVTGELFF.

This clone was found a few times. The chain combines TRBV10-3 with TRBJ2-3; TRBD2 agrees at 9 bases. CDR3 length: 16 residues. CDR1 ENHRY and CDR2 SYGVKD come from the germline V gene. V was clipped by 6 bases and J by 2 bases; unmatched bases: 9. The CDR3 coding sequence is TGTGCCATCAGCCCCCCTAGCGGGGTTGTCACAGATACGCAGTATTTT. Translated: CAISPPSGVVTDTQYF.

The chain combines TRBV5-1 with TRBJ2-1; D is possibly TRBD1 (5 bases). Deletions cut 1 base from V and 1 base from J, with 12 bases between. The germline V gene encodes CDR1 SGHRS and CDR2 YFSETQ. The CDR3 totals 16 residues. CDR3 sequence reads: CASSLSRAHSYNEQFF. For the CDR3, the DNA is TGCGCCAGCAGCTTGAGCAGGGCCCATTCCTACAATGAGCAGTTCTTC.

The CDR3 bases are TGTGCCAGCAGTAGGGGGAGAAACACTGAAGCTTTCTTT. It yields the protein CASSRGRNTEAFF. The rearrangement uses TRBV2 and TRBJ1-1; D might be TRBD1 (6 bases). There are 13 residues in the CDR3. The germline gives CDR1 SNHLY, CDR2 FYNNEI. The germline V and J ends were trimmed by 5 bases and 2 bases, with 9 bases remaining between them.

The chain couples TRBV13 to TRBJ1-2; D perhaps matches TRBD1 (6 bases). Germline V gene lookup returns CDR1 PRHDT and CDR2 FYEKMQ (reference sequence). The CDR3 runs 13 residues. V was pared by 0 bases and J by 7 bases, with 9 bases between. The CDR3 bases are TGTGCCAGCAGCTTAGGGGGGGCCGGTGGCTACACCTTC. Translating gives CASSLGGAGGYTF.

The chain is built from TRBV19 and TRBJ1-2; D is perhaps TRBD1 (5 bases). Trimming took off 3 bases at V and 8 bases at J, with 13 bases between the two ends. Germline-derived CDR1 and CDR2 are LNHDA and SQIVND (reference sequence). The CDR3 extends over 13 amino acids. The CDR3 region is CASSMWAGQGYTF. Written as DNA, the CDR3 is TGTGCCAGTAGTATGTGGGCAGGGCAGGGCTACACCTTC. The full variable domain, rest sourced from reference TRBV19 and TRBJ1-2, is DGGITQSPKYLFRKEGQNVTLSCEQNLNHDAMYWYRQDPGQGLRLIYYSQIVNDFQKGDIAEGYSVSREKKESFPLTVTSAQKNPTAFYLCASSMWAGQGYTFGSGTRLTVV.

The V call is TRBV9, the J call TRBJ2-2, with D uncertain. Germline CDR1 SGDLS, CDR2 YYNGEE. Trimming pared 0 bases from V and 1 base from J, leaving 7 bases between. The CDR3 sequence is 15 residues long. The CDR3 region is CASSVVAENTGELFF. DNA for the CDR3: TGTGCCAGCAGCGTAGTCGCGGAGAACACCGGGGAGCTGTTTTTT.

The V call is TRBV30, the J call TRBJ2-1; 7 bases agree with TRBD1. The J segment lost 2 bases and the V segment lost 5 bases, leaving 6 bases of the junction unmatched. This CDR3 comprises 14 residues. Germline V lookup: CDR1 GTSNPN, CDR2 SVGIG (reference sequence). The CDR3 DNA is TGTGCCTGGGGGGGACAGCGCACCTACAATGAGCAGTTCTTC. Its protein is CAWGGQRTYNEQFF.

This clone was detected only a few times. The rearrangement joins TRBV2 to TRBJ1-3; D not certain. The V end was cut by 7 bases, the J end by 2 bases, with 15 bases between. The germline gives CDR1 SNHLY, CDR2 FYNNEI. CDR3 length: 15 residues. The CDR3 nucleotides are TGTGCCAGCACTCACGTAGACACGCCTGGAAACACCATATATTTT. It is translated as CASTHVDTPGNTIYF.

This clone was picked up a small number of times. The chain recombines TRBV4-1 with TRBJ1-1, with D perhaps matching TRBD1 (5 bases). Trimming pared 1 base from V and 3 bases from J, leaving 12 bases between. Germline V CDR1 and CDR2: MGHRA, YSYEKL. This CDR3 is built from 15 residues. The CDR3, as DNA: TGCGCCAGCAGCCAAGCCGCAGGGCCGGACACTGAAGCTTTCTTT. It specifies CASSQAAGPDTEAFF.

CDR3 DNA: TGTGCCAGCAGTTTGGGTTGGGGCCCGAACACCGGGGAGCTGTTTTTT. Residues: CASSLGWGPNTGELFF. The V gene is TRBV27, the J gene TRBJ2-2; possibly TRBD1 for D (5 bases). Germline V gene sequence: CDR1 MNHEY, CDR2 SMNVEV (reference sequence). This CDR3 has 16 residues. V was clipped by 3 bases and J by 0 bases, with 11 bases between them.

This clone was observed a handful of times. The chain employs TRBV6-5 and TRBJ1-1; no clear D gene. CDR1 is MNHEY, CDR2 SVGAGI, per germline. V was clipped by 2 bases and J by 1 base, with 5 bases between them. The CDR3 sequence is 13 residues long. Here the CDR3 reads CASSYTENTEAFF. The CDR3 region has the DNA TGTGCCAGCAGTTACACAGAGAACACTGAAGCTTTCTTT.

V usage is TRBV4-2 and J usage is TRBJ2-3; no definite D call. V was shortened by 0 bases and J by 2 bases, with 9 bases between the two germline ends. Germline CDR1 LGHNA, CDR2 YNFKEQ. The CDR3 consists of 15 residues. CDR3 sequence (DNA): TGTGCCAGCAGCCAAGAAGTGTCGGTCACAGATACGCAGTATTTT. Translated: CASSQEVSVTDTQYF.

This clone was observed a handful of times. The chain is built from TRBV27 and TRBJ1-2; D may be TRBD1 (5 bases). Germline V gene sequence: CDR1 MNHEY, CDR2 SMNVEV (reference sequence). There are 15 residues in the CDR3. V dropped 0 bases and J dropped 0 bases, with 8 bases sitting between them. The CDR3 DNA is TGTGCCAGCAGTTTATCAGGGGATTCTAACTATGGCTACACCTTC. Its translation: CASSLSGDSNYGYTF.

V and J are TRBV6-4 and TRBJ2-2; 7 bases fit TRBD2. Germline V CDR1 and CDR2: MRHNA, SNTAGT. The CDR3 is 17 amino acids. V was pared by 3 bases and J by 3 bases, with 10 bases of the junction left unmatched. The CDR3 is CASSELWLAVYTGELFF. The CDR3 nucleotides are TGTGCCAGCAGTGAGCTTTGGCTAGCGGTTTACACCGGGGAGCTGTTTTTT.

This clone has only a few counts. The rearrangement joins TRBV7-8 to TRBJ2-1; 7 bases map to TRBD2. Germline V gene sequence: CDR1 SGHVS, CDR2 FQNEAQ. The CDR3 spans 14 residues. Trimming removed 9 bases from V and 8 bases from J; junction bases left unmatched: 13. The CDR3 here is CASSRGFAGDEQFF. In DNA, the CDR3 is TGTGCCAGTAGTAGGGGCTTCGCGGGAGATGAGCAGTTCTTC.

This clone has more than one count but fewer than ten. The chain carries TRBV7-2 and TRBJ2-1; 7 bases match TRBD2. The V gene's germline CDR1 is SGHTA and CDR2 FQGNSA. The CDR3 runs to 16 residues. J gave up 0 bases and V 3 bases, and 5 bases lay outside the gene matches. CDR3 region: CASSLGGTSSYNEQFF. The CDR3 DNA sequence: TGTGCCAGCAGCTTGGGGGGGACCAGCTCCTACAATGAGCAGTTCTTC.

The genes are TRBV11-2 and TRBJ2-5; D possibly corresponds to TRBD1 (6 bases). Germline V gives CDR1 SGHAT, CDR2 FQNNGV. V was pared by 5 bases and J by 2 bases, with 18 bases between. The CDR3 loop spans 16 amino acids. CDR3 sequence reads: CASSPETWGLQETQYF. CDR3 sequence (DNA): TGTGCCAGCAGCCCAGAGACCTGGGGGCTTCAAGAGACCCAGTACTTC.

This clone was counted between two and nine times. This sequence joins TRBV21-1 and TRBJ1-1; the table assigns TRBD1, which was not confirmed against the DNA. TRBV21-1 is recorded as a pseudogene. The length of the CDR3 is 13 residues. In DNA, the CDR3 is TGTGCCAGCAGCAGACATTTGACAGGAGAAGCTTTCTTT. Amino acid sequence: CASSRHLTGEAFF.

The CDR3 DNA reads as TGTGCCAGCAGTTCCCCCCGGAGATCAACTAATGAAAAACTGTTTTTT. Its protein is CASSSPRRSTNEKLFF. The V gene is TRBV28, the J gene TRBJ1-4; D gene ambiguous. The CDR3 sequence is 16 residues long. Germline V gives CDR1 MDHEN, CDR2 SYDVKM. Deletions cut 4 bases from V and 0 bases from J, with 12 bases between.

The chain uses TRBV6-6 and TRBJ2-5; 8 bases are a match to TRBD1. The CDR3 is 14 amino acids. Trimming at V came to 4 bases and at J to 6 bases, leaving 7 bases not matched to a gene. Germline loops: CDR1 MNHNY, CDR2 SVGAGI (reference sequence). The CDR3 DNA reads TGTGCCAGCAGTTCCCTGGACAGGGTGAAGACCCAGTACTTC. Its translation: CASSSLDRVKTQYF.

This clone was seen more than once but under ten times. This chain connects TRBV29-1 to TRBJ1-5; 9 nucleotides line up with TRBD1. The CDR3 length is 13 residues. CDR1 is SQVTM and CDR2 is ANQGSEA in the germline V gene. V lost 6 bases, J lost 4 bases, and 4 bases stayed unmatched. CDR3 sequence: CSVPGTGNQPQHF. Written as DNA, the CDR3 is TGCAGCGTGCCCGGGACAGGGAATCAGCCCCAGCATTTT.

This chain connects TRBV5-1 to TRBJ2-7; TRBD1 might be the D (6 bases). The V gene lost 4 bases and the J gene lost 6 bases, with 14 bases spanning the gap. The CDR3 has 13 residues. Germline lookup yields CDR1 SGHRS and CDR2 YFSETQ. The CDR3 region has the DNA TGCGCCAGCAGCCCTACCCACAGGGCCGAGCAGTACTTC. Residues: CASSPTHRAEQYF. The full variable domain, rest sourced from reference TRBV5-1 and TRBJ2-7, is KAGVTQTPRYLIKTRGQQVTLSCSPISGHRSVSWYQQTPGQGLQFLFEYFSETQRNKGNFPGRFSGRQFSNSRSEMNVSTLELGDSALYLCASSPTHRAEQYFGPGTRLTVT.

This clone was counted only a few times. V and J are TRBV29-1 and TRBJ1-4; a possible D gene is TRBD1 (5 bases). Germline-derived CDR1 and CDR2 are SQVTM and ANQGSEA. Trimming shortened V by 4 bases and J by 8 bases, and 8 bases separated the two germline ends. The CDR3 totals 11 residues. The CDR3 DNA reads as TGCAGCGTTGCGCAGGGAGAAAAACTGTTTTTT. It yields the protein CSVAQGEKLFF.

This clone was seen only a few times. The chain couples TRBV15 to TRBJ2-3, with a possible D match to TRBD2 (6 bases). The germline V gene has CDR1 LNHNV and CDR2 YYDKDF (reference sequence). V gave up 3 bases and J gave up 5 bases, with 15 bases separating them. The length of the CDR3 is 15 residues. The chain's CDR3 is CATSSGVEGGDTQYF. The CDR3 DNA sequence: TGTGCCACCAGCAGTGGGGTCGAGGGAGGAGATACGCAGTATTTT. Supplemented by reference TRBV15 and TRBJ2-3, the full variable domain reads DAMVIQNPRYQVTQFGKPVTLSCSQTLNHNVMYWYQQKSSQAPKLLFHYYDKDFNNEADTPDNFQSRRPNTSFCFLDIRSPGLGDTAMYLCATSSGVEGGDTQYFGPGTRLTVL.

The rearrangement joins TRBV5-6 to TRBJ2-6; D unclear. CDR1 and CDR2 from the germline V gene are SGHDT and YYEEEE. V was clipped by 0 bases and J by 1 base, with 14 bases between them. The CDR3 totals 18 residues. As DNA, the CDR3 is TGTGCCAGCAGCTTGGGAGGCTGGTCCCCGTCTGGGGCCAACGTCCTGACTTTC. Translating gives CASSLGGWSPSGANVLTF.

This clone has just a few counts. The gene calls are TRBV6-6 and TRBJ1-4, with 9 bases fitting TRBD1. The J segment lost 11 bases and the V segment lost 8 bases, leaving 6 bases of the junction unmatched. Per the germline V gene, CDR1 is MNHNY and CDR2 is SVGAGI (reference sequence). This CDR3 has 12 amino acids. This CDR3 is CASGTGSRKLFF. As DNA, the CDR3 is TGTGCCAGCGGGACAGGGAGTCGGAAACTGTTTTTT.

A few counts support this clone. The chain is built from TRBV4-1 and TRBJ1-4, with TRBD1 as a possible D gene (5 bases). CDR1 is MGHRA and CDR2 is YSYEKL in the germline V gene. V gave up 4 bases and J gave up 8 bases, with 14 bases separating them. The CDR3 has 14 residues. The CDR3: CASSLRGAYEKLFF. Written as DNA, the CDR3 is TGCGCCAGCAGCCTTAGGGGCGCTTACGAAAAACTGTTTTTT.

This clone was seen a few times. The CDR3 region has the DNA TGTGCCAGCAGCCTCTTGCTAGCGGGGGCTTACACAGATACGCAGTATTTT. Its protein is CASSLLLAGAYTDTQYF. The chain is built from TRBV7-8 and TRBJ2-3, with 10 bases lining up with TRBD2. V dropped 5 bases and J dropped 2; count of bases not matched to a gene: 10. Germline CDR1 SGHVS, CDR2 FQNEAQ. The length of the CDR3 is 17 residues.

This CDR3 is CASSYGSQGGTEAFF. The CDR3 bases are TGTGCCAGCAGTTACGGCTCACAGGGTGGAACTGAAGCTTTCTTT. The chain couples TRBV6-5 to TRBJ1-1, with D tentatively TRBD1 (6 bases). The CDR3 length is 15 residues. The germline CDR1 and CDR2 sequences are MNHEY and SVGAGI. Trimming stripped 2 bases from V and 5 bases from J, with 15 bases between.